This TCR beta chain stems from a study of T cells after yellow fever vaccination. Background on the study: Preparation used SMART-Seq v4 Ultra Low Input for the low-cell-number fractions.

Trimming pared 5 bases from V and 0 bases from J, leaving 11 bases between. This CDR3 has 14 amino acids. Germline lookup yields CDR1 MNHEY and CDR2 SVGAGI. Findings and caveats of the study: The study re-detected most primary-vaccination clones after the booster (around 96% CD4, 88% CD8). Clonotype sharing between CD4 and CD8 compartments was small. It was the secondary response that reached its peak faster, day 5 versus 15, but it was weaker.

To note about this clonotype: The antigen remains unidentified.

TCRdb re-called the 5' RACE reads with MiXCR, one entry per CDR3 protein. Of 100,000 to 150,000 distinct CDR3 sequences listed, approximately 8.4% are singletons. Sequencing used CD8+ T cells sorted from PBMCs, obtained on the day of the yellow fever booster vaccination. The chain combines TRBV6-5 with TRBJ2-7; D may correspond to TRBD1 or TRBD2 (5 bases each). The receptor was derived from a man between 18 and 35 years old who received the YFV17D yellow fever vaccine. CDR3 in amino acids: CASSHLGTSYEQYF. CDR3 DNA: TGTGCCAGCAGTCATCTTGGGACCTCCTACGAGCAGTACTTC.